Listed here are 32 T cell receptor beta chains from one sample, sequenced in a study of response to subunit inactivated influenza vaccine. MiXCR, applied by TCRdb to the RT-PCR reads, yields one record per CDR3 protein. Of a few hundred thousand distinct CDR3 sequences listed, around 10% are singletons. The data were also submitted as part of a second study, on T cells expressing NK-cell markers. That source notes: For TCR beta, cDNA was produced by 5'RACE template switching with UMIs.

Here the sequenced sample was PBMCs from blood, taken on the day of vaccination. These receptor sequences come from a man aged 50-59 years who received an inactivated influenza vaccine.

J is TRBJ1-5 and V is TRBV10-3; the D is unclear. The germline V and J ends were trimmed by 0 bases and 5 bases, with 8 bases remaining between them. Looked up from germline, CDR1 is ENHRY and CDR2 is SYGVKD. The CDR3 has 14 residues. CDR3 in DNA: TGTGCCATCAGTGAGTCGCGGGGAGATCAGCCCCAGCATTTT. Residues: CAISESRGDQPQHF.

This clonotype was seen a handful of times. This chain's CDR3 is CASSLEGGHQETQYF. CDR3 DNA sequence: TGTGCCAGCAGCTTGGAGGGGGGTCACCAAGAGACCCAGTACTTC. The chain recombines TRBV5-4 with TRBJ2-5; D could derive from TRBD1 or TRBD2 (6 bases each). The CDR3 has 15 residues. Germline assignment: CDR1 SGHNT and CDR2 YYREEE (reference sequence). With 0 bases removed from V and 0 bases from J, the gap between germline ends came to 9 bases.

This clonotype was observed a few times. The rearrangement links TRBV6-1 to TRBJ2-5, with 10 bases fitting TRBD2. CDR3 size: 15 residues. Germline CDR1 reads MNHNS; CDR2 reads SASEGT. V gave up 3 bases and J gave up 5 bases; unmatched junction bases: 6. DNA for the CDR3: TGTGCCAGCAGTGAGCTAGCGGGGGTTTCTGAGACCCAGTACTTC. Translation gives CASSELAGVSETQYF.

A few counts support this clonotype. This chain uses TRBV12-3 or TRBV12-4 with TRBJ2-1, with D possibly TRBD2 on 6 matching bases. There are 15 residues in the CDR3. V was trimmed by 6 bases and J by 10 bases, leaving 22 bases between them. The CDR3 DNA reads TGTGCCAGCAGGACTGGATGGGCGGGGACCGGGGAGCAGTTCTTC. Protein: CASRTGWAGTGEQFF.

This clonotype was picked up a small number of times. CDR3 in DNA: TGCAGCGGGTTGGGGGCGCGCACTGAAGCTTTCTTT. Amino acids: CSGLGARTEAFF. V is TRBV29-1 and J is TRBJ1-1; weak D call: TRBD1 (6 bases). V was shortened by 7 bases and J by 4 bases, with 13 bases between the two germline ends. The CDR3 sequence is 12 residues long. CDR1 is SQVTM, CDR2 ANQGSEA, per germline.

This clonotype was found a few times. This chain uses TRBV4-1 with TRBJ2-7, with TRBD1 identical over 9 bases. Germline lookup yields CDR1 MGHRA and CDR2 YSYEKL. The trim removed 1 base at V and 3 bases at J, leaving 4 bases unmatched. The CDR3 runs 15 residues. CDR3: CASSQGMTGGYEQYF. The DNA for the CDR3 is TGCGCCAGCAGCCAAGGGATGACAGGGGGCTACGAGCAGTACTTC.

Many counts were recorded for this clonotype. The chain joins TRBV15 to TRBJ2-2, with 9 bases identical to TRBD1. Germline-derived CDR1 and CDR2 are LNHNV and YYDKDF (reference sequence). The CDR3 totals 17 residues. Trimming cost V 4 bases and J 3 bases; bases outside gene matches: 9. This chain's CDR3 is CATSTRRQGVYTGELFF. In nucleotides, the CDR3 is TGTGCCACCAGCACTCGCCGACAGGGGGTCTACACCGGGGAGCTGTTTTTT.

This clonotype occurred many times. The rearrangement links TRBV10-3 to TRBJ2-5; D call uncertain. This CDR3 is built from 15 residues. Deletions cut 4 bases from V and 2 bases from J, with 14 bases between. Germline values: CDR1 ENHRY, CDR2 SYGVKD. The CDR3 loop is CAISASQILQETQYF. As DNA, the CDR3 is TGTGCCATCAGTGCCAGCCAGATTTTACAAGAGACCCAGTACTTC.

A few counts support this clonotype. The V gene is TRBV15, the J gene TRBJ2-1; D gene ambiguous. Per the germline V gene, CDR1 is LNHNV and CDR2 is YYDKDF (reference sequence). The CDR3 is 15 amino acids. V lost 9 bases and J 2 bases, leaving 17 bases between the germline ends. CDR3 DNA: TGTGCCACAGGCTTGAAGGCCACTCCCTACAATGAGCAGTTCTTC. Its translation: CATGLKATPYNEQFF. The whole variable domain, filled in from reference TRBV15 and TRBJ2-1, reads DAMVIQNPRYQVTQFGKPVTLSCSQTLNHNVMYWYQQKSSQAPKLLFHYYDKDFNNEADTPDNFQSRRPNTSFCFLDIRSPGLGDTAMYLCATGLKATPYNEQFFGPGTRLTVL.

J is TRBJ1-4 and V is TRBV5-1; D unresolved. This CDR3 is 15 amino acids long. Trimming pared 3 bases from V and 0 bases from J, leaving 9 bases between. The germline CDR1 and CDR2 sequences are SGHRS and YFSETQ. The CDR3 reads CASSSSTSTNEKLFF. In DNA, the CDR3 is TGCGCCAGCAGCTCCAGCACCTCAACTAATGAAAAACTGTTTTTT. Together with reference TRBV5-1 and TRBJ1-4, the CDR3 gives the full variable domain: KAGVTQTPRYLIKTRGQQVTLSCSPISGHRSVSWYQQTPGQGLQFLFEYFSETQRNKGNFPGRFSGRQFSNSRSEMNVSTLELGDSALYLCASSSSTSTNEKLFFGSGTQLSVL.

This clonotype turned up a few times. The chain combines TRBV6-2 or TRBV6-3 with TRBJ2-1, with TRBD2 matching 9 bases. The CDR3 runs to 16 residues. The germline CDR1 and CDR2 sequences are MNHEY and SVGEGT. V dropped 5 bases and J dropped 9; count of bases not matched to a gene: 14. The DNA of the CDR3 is TGTGCCAGCAGTCCGAGAGCTCGCGGGGGGGCCTCTGAGCAGTTCTTC. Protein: CASSPRARGGASEQFF.

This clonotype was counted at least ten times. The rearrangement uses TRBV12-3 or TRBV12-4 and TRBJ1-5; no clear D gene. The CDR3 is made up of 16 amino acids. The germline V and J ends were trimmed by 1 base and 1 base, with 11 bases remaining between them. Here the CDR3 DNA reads TGTGCCAGCAGTTTAGATGGCCAGGCAAGCAATCAGCCCCAGCATTTT. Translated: CASSLDGQASNQPQHF.

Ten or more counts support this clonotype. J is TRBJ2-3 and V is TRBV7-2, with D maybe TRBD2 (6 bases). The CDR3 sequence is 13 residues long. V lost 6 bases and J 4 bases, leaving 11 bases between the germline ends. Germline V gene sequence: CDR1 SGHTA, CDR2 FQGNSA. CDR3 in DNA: TGTGCCAGCAGTTTGGCGGGATCAGATACGCAGTATTTT. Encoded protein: CASSLAGSDTQYF.

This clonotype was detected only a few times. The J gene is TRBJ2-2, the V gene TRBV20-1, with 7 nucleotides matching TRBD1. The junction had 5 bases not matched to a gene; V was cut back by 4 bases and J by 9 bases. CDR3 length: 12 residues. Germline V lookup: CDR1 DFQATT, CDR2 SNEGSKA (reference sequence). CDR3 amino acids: CSAMGQNRELFF. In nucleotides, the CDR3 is TGCAGTGCTATGGGACAGAACAGGGAGCTGTTTTTT.

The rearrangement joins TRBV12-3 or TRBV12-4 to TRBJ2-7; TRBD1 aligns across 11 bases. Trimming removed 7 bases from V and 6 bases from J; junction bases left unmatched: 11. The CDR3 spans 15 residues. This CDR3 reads CASTAPGQGAREQYF. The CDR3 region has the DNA TGTGCCAGCACCGCTCCCGGACAGGGGGCTCGCGAGCAGTACTTC.

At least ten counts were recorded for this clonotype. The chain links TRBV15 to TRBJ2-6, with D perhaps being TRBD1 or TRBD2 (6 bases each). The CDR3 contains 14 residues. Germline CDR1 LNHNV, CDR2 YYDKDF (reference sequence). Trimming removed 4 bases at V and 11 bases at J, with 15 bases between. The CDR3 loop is CATSNGAGEDVLTF. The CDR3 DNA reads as TGTGCCACCAGCAATGGGGCAGGGGAGGACGTCCTGACTTTC.

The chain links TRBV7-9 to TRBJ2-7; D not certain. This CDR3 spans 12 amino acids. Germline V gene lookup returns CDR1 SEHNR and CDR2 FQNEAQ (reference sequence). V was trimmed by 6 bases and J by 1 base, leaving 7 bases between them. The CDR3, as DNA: TGTGCCAGCAGTATGGGGTCCTACGAGCAGTACTTC. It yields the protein CASSMGSYEQYF.

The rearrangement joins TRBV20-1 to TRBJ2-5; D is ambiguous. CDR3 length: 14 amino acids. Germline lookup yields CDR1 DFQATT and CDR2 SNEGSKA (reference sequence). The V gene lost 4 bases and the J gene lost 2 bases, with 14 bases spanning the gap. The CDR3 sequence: CSATLAVTQETQYF. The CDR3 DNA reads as TGCAGTGCTACCCTGGCGGTTACTCAAGAGACCCAGTACTTC.

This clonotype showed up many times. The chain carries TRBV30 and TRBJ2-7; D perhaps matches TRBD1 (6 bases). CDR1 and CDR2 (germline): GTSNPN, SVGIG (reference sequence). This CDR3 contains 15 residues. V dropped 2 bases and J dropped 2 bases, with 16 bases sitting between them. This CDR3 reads CAWSTGLKGTYEQYF. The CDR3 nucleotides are TGTGCCTGGAGTACAGGGCTCAAGGGGACCTACGAGCAGTACTTC.

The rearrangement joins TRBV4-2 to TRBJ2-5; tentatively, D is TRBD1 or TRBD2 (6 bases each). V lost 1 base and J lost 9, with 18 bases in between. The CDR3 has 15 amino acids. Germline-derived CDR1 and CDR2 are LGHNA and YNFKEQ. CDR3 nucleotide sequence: TGTGCCAGCAGCCAAGGGGGACACCCGGGGGCGGCCCAGTACTTC. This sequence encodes CASSQGGHPGAAQYF.

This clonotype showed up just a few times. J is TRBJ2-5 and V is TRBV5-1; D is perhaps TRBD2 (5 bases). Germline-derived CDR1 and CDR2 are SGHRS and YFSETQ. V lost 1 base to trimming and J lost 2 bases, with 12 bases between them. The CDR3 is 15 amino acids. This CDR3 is CASSLTGLTQETQYF. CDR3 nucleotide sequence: TGCGCCAGCAGCTTGACGGGGTTAACTCAAGAGACCCAGTACTTC.

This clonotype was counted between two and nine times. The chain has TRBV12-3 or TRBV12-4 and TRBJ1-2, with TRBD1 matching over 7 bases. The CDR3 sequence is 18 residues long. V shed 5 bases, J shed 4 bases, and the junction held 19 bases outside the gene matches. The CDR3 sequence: CASSRIGTEKKVGYGYTF. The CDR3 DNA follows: TGTGCCAGCAGTCGCATCGGGACAGAGAAAAAAGTGGGCTATGGCTACACCTTC.

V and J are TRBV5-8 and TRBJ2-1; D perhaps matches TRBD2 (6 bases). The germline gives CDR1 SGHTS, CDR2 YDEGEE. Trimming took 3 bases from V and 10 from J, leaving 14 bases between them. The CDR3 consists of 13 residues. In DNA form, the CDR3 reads TGTGCCAGCAGCTATGGTCGGGAGAGGGAGCAGTTCTTC. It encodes CASSYGREREQFF.

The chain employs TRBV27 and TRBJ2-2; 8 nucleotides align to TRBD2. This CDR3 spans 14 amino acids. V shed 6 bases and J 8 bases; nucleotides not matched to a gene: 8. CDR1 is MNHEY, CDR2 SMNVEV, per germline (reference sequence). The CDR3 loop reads CASSLGLALGELFF. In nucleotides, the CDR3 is TGTGCCAGCAGCCTCGGACTAGCATTAGGGGAGCTGTTTTTT.

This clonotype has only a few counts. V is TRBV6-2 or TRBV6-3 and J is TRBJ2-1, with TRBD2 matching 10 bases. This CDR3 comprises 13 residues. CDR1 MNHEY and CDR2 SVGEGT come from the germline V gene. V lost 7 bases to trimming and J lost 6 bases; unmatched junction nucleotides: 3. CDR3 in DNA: TGTGCCAGCACAACTAGCGGGGCCAATGAGCAGTTCTTC. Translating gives CASTTSGANEQFF.

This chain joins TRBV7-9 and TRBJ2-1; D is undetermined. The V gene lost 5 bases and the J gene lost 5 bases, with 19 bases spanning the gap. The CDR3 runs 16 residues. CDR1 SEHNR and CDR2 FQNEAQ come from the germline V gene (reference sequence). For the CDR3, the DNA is TGTGCCAGCAGCCCAGACATAGTAAGTTGGAACAATGAGCAGTTCTTC. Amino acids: CASSPDIVSWNNEQFF.

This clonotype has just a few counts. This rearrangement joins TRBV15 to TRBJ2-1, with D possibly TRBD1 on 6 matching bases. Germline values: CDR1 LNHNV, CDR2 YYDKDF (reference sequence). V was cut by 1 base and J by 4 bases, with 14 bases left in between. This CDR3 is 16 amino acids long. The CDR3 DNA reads TGTGCCACCAGCAGAGCCGGGACAAACACTTACAATGAGCAGTTCTTC. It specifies CATSRAGTNTYNEQFF.

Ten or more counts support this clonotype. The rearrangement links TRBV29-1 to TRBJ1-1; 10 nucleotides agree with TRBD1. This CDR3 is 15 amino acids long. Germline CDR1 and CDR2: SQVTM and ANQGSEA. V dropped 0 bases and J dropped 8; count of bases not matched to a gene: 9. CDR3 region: CSVEDFDRGRAEAFF. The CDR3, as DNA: TGCAGCGTTGAAGATTTCGACAGGGGGCGAGCGGAAGCTTTCTTT.

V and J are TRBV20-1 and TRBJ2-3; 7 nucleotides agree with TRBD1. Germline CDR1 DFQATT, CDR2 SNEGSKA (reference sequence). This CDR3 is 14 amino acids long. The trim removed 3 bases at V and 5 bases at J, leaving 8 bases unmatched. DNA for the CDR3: TGCAGTGCTAGCCGATCAGGGGGAGTAGATACGCAGTATTTT. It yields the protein CSASRSGGVDTQYF.

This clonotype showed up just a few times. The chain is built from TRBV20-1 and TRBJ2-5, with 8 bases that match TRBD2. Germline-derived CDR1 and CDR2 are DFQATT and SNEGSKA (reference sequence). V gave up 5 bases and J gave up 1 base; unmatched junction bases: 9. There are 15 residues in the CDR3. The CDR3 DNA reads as TGCAGTGCTGTTGCGGGAGGATGGGCCCAAGAGACCCAGTACTTC. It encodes CSAVAGGWAQETQYF.

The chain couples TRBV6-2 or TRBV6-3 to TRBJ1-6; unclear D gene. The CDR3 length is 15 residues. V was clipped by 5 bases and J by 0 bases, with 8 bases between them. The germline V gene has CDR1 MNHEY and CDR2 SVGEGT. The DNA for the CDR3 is TGTGCCAGCAGTGGAAGAAGCTCCTATAATTCACCCCTCCACTTT. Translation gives CASSGRSSYNSPLHF.

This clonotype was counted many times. Here the CDR3 reads CASSLTLGSGGSKETQYF. The CDR3 DNA follows: TGTGCCAGCAGTTTAACCCTCGGGAGCGGGGGCTCAAAAGAGACCCAGTACTTC. This sequence joins TRBV28 and TRBJ2-5; 8 positions match TRBD2. Germline lookup yields CDR1 MDHEN and CDR2 SYDVKM. The V and J ends lost 2 bases and 3 bases, in that order; junction bases with no gene match: 14. The CDR3 loop spans 18 amino acids.